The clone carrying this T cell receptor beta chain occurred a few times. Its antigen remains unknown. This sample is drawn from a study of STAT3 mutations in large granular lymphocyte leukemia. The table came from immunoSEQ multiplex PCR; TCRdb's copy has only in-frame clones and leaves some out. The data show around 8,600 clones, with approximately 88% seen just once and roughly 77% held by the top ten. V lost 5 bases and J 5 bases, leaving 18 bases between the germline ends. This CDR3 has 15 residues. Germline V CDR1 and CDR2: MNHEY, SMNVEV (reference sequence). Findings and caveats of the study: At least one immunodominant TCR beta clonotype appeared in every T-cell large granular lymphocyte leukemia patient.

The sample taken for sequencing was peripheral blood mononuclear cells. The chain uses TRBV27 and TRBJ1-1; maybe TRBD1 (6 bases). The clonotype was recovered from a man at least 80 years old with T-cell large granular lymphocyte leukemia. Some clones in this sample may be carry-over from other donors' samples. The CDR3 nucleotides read TGTGCCAGCAGTCCGGGACACTTAGGGAGGACTGAAGCTTTCTTT. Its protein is CASSPGHLGRTEAFF.